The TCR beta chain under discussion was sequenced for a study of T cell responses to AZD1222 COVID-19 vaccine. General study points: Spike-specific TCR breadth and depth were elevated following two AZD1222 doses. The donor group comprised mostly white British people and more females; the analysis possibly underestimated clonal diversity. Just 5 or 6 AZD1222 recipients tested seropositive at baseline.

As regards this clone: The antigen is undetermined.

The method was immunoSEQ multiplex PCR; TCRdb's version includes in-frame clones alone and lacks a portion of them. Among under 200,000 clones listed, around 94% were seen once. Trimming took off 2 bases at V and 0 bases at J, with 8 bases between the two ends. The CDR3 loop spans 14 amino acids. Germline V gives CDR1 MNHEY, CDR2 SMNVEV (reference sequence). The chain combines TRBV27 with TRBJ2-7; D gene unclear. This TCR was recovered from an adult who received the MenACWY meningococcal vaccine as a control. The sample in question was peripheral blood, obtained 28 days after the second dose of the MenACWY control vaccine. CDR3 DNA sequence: TGTGCCAGCAGTTTAGGGCAAAACTCCTACGAGCAGTACTTC. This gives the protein CASSLGQNSYEQYF.